This T cell receptor beta chain was captured by sequencing in a study of control samples from healthy donors and cancer patients. This clone was seen just once. TCRdb's table, derived via immunoSEQ multiplex PCR, lists solely in-frame clones and lacks some. Of about 410,000 clones listed, 90% are singletons. The origin of this receptor is a man aged 40-49 years with head and neck cancer. Sequencing input: PBMCs.

CDR3 sequence reads: CASWEEGTDTQYF. CDR3 sequence (DNA): TGTGCCAGCTGGGAGGAGGGCACAGATACGCAGTATTTT. This rearrangement joins TRBV12-3 or TRBV12-4 to TRBJ2-3, with D perhaps TRBD2 (6 bases). Trimming pared 8 bases from V and 1 base from J, leaving 10 bases between. The CDR3 spans 13 residues.